Presented here are 31 T cell receptor beta chains from one specimen sequenced in a study of regulatory T cells in long-lasting Graves disease. Building the TCR beta libraries relied on iRepertoire HTBI primers, and CDR3 regions underwent Arm-PCR. TCRdb re-derived calls from the multiplex PCR reads in MiXCR, one entry per CDR3 protein. The sample lists some 370,000 distinct CDR3 sequences; roughly 20% were seen once. Time point meaning: persistent/refractory GD, antithyroid drugs over 5 years with positive TRAb. PBMCs were the source of the RNA used for TCR sequencing. The material was peripheral blood mononuclear cells (PBMCs), obtained when the disease was refractory, from a patient treated with antithyroid drugs. These TCRs come from a female donor with Graves disease.

The V gene is TRBV13, the J gene TRBJ2-5; TRBD1 matches 8 bases. J lost 0 bases, V lost 6 bases, and 9 bases had no gene match. Germline CDR1 reads PRHDT; CDR2 reads FYEKMQ (reference sequence). This CDR3 is built from 16 residues. The DNA of the CDR3 is TGTGCCAGCAGACGACAGGGGTCATTAAACCAAGAGACCCAGTACTTC. Encoded protein: CASRRQGSLNQETQYF. Based on the CDR3 plus reference TRBV13 and TRBJ2-5, the full variable domain is AAGVIQSPRHLIKEKRETATLKCYPIPRHDTVYWYQQGPGQDPQFLISFYEKMQSDKGSIPDRFSAQQFSDYHSELNMSSLELGDSALYFCASRRQGSLNQETQYFGPGTRLLVL.

The table lists this clonotype with a few counts. The chain links TRBV25-1 to TRBJ1-2; 9 bases align to TRBD1. The germline gives CDR1 MGHDK, CDR2 SYGVNS. Losses at the gene ends were 8 bases for V and 4 bases for J; bases not matched to a gene: 2. CDR3 length: 12 residues. DNA for the CDR3: TGTGCCAGCCAGACAGGGGGCTATGGCTACACCTTC. Its translation is CASQTGGYGYTF.

This chain links TRBV7-2 with TRBJ1-4, with D uncertain. Germline lookup yields CDR1 SGHTA and CDR2 FQGNSA. Trimming pared 5 bases from V and 1 base from J, leaving 11 bases between. The CDR3 has 15 residues. The CDR3 sequence is CASSPPFGTNEKLFF. CDR3 in DNA: TGTGCCAGCAGCCCACCCTTTGGAACTAATGAAAAACTGTTTTTT.

As to this clonotype: A read error is possible here, since a much larger clone lies one base away. A read error is likely, as this CDR3 ends without the conserved phenylalanine or tryptophan. Written as DNA, the CDR3 is TGTGCCAGCAGCCCCCGCCTAGCGGGAGTCGCATACGAGCAGTACCTC. It encodes CASSPRLAGVAYEQYL. This chain connects TRBV5-1 to TRBJ2-7; 10 positions match TRBD2. The CDR3 totals 16 residues. CDR1 and CDR2 (germline): SGHRS, YFSETQ.

A few counts support this clonotype. This chain joins TRBV7-2 and TRBJ1-1; D not resolved. The germline V and J ends were trimmed by 3 bases and 1 base, with 6 bases remaining between them. Germline V CDR1 and CDR2: SGHTA, FQGNSA. This CDR3 has 13 residues. CDR3 sequence (DNA): TGTGCCAGCAGCTTCGCGCCGAACACTGAAGCTTTCTTT. Residues: CASSFAPNTEAFF.

This clonotype was seen many times. The gene calls are TRBV28 and TRBJ2-7; unclear D gene. Germline assignment: CDR1 MDHEN and CDR2 SYDVKM. Deletions cut 2 bases from V and 3 bases from J, with 14 bases between. The CDR3 runs to 15 residues. This CDR3 reads CASSLDSAAVYEQYF. DNA for the CDR3: TGTGCCAGCAGTTTAGACTCAGCAGCCGTCTACGAGCAGTACTTC.

This clonotype was detected ten times or more. This chain uses TRBV20-1 with TRBJ2-5, with 7 positions matching TRBD2. The CDR3 runs 13 residues. From germline, CDR1 is DFQATT and CDR2 SNEGSKA (reference sequence). V dropped 0 bases and J dropped 7; count of bases not matched to a gene: 5. CDR3 loop: CSARDAGVLTQYF. In nucleotides, the CDR3 is TGCAGTGCTAGAGACGCGGGGGTGTTGACCCAGTACTTC.

This clonotype turned up a few times. The V gene is TRBV19, the J gene TRBJ2-5, with D unresolved. Trimming left V 5 bases short and J 1 base short, with 8 bases between. CDR1 and CDR2 from the germline V gene are LNHDA and SQIVND (reference sequence). The CDR3 covers 13 residues. In DNA, the CDR3 is TGTGCCAGTAGTGGGTTGCTCCAAGAGACCCAGTACTTC. Translated: CASSGLLQETQYF.

CDR3: CASSFSDRAFPLEQYF. The CDR3 DNA is TGCGCCAGCAGCTTCTCCGACCGGGCCTTCCCCCTCGAGCAGTACTTC. The V call is TRBV4-1, the J call TRBJ2-7, with D hard to call. The CDR3 covers 16 residues. V was trimmed by 5 bases and J by 6 bases, leaving 23 bases between them. The germline V gene encodes CDR1 MGHRA and CDR2 YSYEKL.

The rearrangement links TRBV30 to TRBJ2-2; D unclear. The CDR3 runs 14 residues. The germline gives CDR1 GTSNPN, CDR2 SVGIG (reference sequence). CDR3 nucleotides: TGTGCTAGGAGTGGGCAGGCAAACACCGGGGAGCTGTTTTTT. Its protein product is CARSGQANTGELFF. Using reference TRBV30 and TRBJ2-2 for the parts outside the CDR3, the full variable domain is SQTIHQWPATLVQPVGSPLSLECTVEGTSNPNLYWYRQAAGRGLQLLFYSVGIGQISSEVPQNLSASRPQDRQFILSSKKLLLSDSGFYLCARSGQANTGELFFGEGSRLTVL.

This clonotype was observed a few times. This chain uses TRBV10-3 with TRBJ1-5; no firm D call. The V and J ends lost 5 bases and 7 bases respectively, with 15 bases between them. Germline V gene data show CDR1 as ENHRY and CDR2 as SYGVKD. The CDR3 contains 14 residues. The CDR3 protein is CAISPYMAGQPQHF. The CDR3 DNA sequence: TGTGCCATCAGTCCCTACATGGCTGGACAGCCCCAGCATTTT.

This clonotype showed up just a few times. DNA of the CDR3: TGTGCCAGCAGCGTAGCCCCGACTAGTCAAGAGACCCAGTACTTC. This codes for CASSVAPTSQETQYF. V is TRBV9 and J is TRBJ2-5; D perhaps matches TRBD2 (6 bases). V gave up 0 bases and J gave up 2 bases, with 11 bases separating them. In germline, CDR1 is SGDLS, CDR2 YYNGEE. This CDR3 region has 15 residues.

With regard to this clonotype: Because the CDR3 is missing its conserved closing phenylalanine or tryptophan, this is likely a read error. The V and J genes are TRBV5-1 and TRBJ2-7; no firm D call. Germline values: CDR1 SGHRS, CDR2 YFSETQ. CDR3 length: 13 residues. Trimming removed 6 bases from V and 0 bases from J, with 10 bases in between. The DNA for the CDR3 is TGCGCCAGCATGACTGACAACTCCTACGAGCAGTACTCC. Amino acids: CASMTDNSYEQYS.

The genes are TRBV7-2 and TRBJ2-5; 11 bases are shared with TRBD1. This CDR3 spans 16 amino acids. The ends lost 2 bases at V and 5 bases at J; junction bases unmatched: 7. The V gene's germline CDR1 is SGHTA and CDR2 FQGNSA. The CDR3 DNA is TGTGCCAGCAGCTTAAGCGGACAGGGGGCCGGGGAGACCCAGTACTTC. This translates into CASSLSGQGAGETQYF.

This clonotype was observed many times. This chain links TRBV30 with TRBJ2-5, with D uncertain. CDR3 length equals 11 residues. Germline V CDR1 and CDR2: GTSNPN, SVGIG (reference sequence). Trimming took off 0 bases at V and 4 bases at J, with 3 bases between the two ends. CDR3 sequence reads: CAWSVGETQYF. As DNA, the CDR3 is TGTGCCTGGAGTGTAGGAGAGACCCAGTACTTC. Filled out from reference TRBV30 and TRBJ2-5, the complete variable domain reads SQTIHQWPATLVQPVGSPLSLECTVEGTSNPNLYWYRQAAGRGLQLLFYSVGIGQISSEVPQNLSASRPQDRQFILSSKKLLLSDSGFYLCAWSVGETQYFGPGTRLLVL.

The chain employs TRBV12-3 or TRBV12-4 and TRBJ2-5; D might be TRBD2 (6 bases). V lost 5 bases, J lost 5 bases, and 18 bases lay in between. CDR3 length equals 15 residues. This CDR3 reads CASSTGVLGEETQYF. The CDR3 coding sequence is TGTGCCAGCAGTACGGGGGTTCTAGGGGAGGAGACCCAGTACTTC.

This clonotype was seen a handful of times. The gene calls are TRBV3-1 and TRBJ2-2; TRBD2 matches 15 bases. In germline, CDR1 is LGHDT, CDR2 YNNKEL (reference sequence). After removal of 0 bases from V and 5 bases from J, the junction contained 4 bases not matched to a gene. The CDR3 totals 18 residues. CDR3 loop: CASSQEPGLAGGTGELFF. The CDR3 DNA reads TGTGCCAGCAGCCAAGAGCCGGGACTAGCGGGAGGAACCGGGGAGCTGTTTTTT. The full variable domain, rest sourced from reference TRBV3-1 and TRBJ2-2, is DTAVSQTPKYLVTQMGNDKSIKCEQNLGHDTMYWYKQDSKKFLKIMFSYNNKELIINETVPNRFSPKSPDKAHLNLHINSLELGDSAVYFCASSQEPGLAGGTGELFFGEGSRLTVL.

Ten or more counts support this clonotype. This chain joins TRBV11-2 and TRBJ2-7, with TRBD2 matching 11 bases. This CDR3 is built from 15 residues. The germline CDR1 and CDR2 sequences are SGHAT and FQNNGV. V was clipped by 5 bases and J by 5 bases; unmatched bases: 8. The CDR3 region is CASSQRLAGIHEQYF. In DNA form, the CDR3 reads TGTGCCAGCAGCCAACGACTAGCGGGAATCCACGAGCAGTACTTC. The whole variable domain, filled in from reference TRBV11-2 and TRBJ2-7, reads EAGVAQSPRYKIIEKRQSVAFWCNPISGHATLYWYQQILGQGPKLLIQFQNNGVVDDSQLPKDRFSAERLKGVDSTLKIQPAKLEDSAVYLCASSQRLAGIHEQYFGPGTRLTVT.

This clonotype was seen at least ten times. The J gene is TRBJ1-2, the V gene TRBV2, with 8 nucleotides matching TRBD1. The CDR3 length is 14 residues. The ends lost 1 base at V and 4 bases at J; junction bases unmatched: 2. CDR1 is SNHLY and CDR2 is FYNNEI in the germline V gene. Here the CDR3 DNA reads TGTGCCAGCAGTGAAGAGACAGGGGCCTATGGCTACACCTTC. This translates into CASSEETGAYGYTF.

This clonotype was seen ten or more times. The chain carries TRBV11-2 and TRBJ1-5; 7 bases map to TRBD1. Germline CDR1 is SGHAT and CDR2 is FQNNGV. The CDR3 loop spans 14 amino acids. V lost 3 bases and J lost 3; bases outside the gene matches: 2. CDR3 region: CASSLGQNNQPQHF. Here the CDR3 DNA reads TGTGCCAGCAGCTTGGGACAGAACAATCAGCCCCAGCATTTT.

The rearrangement uses TRBV20-1 and TRBJ2-1; TRBD2 matches 9 bases. CDR1 DFQATT and CDR2 SNEGSKA come from the germline V gene (reference sequence). The CDR3 is 16 residues long. Trimming at V came to 2 bases and at J to 2 bases, leaving 7 bases not matched to a gene. In DNA, the CDR3 is TGCAGTGCTAGAAACCCTTTAGCGGGAGCCTACAATGAGCAGTTCTTC. It yields the protein CSARNPLAGAYNEQFF.

The rearrangement links TRBV7-9 to TRBJ2-3; 7 bases map to TRBD2. Trimming removed 0 bases from V and 0 bases from J; junction bases left unmatched: 6. Germline V gene sequence: CDR1 SEHNR, CDR2 FQNEAQ (reference sequence). This CDR3 region has 17 residues. The CDR3: CASSLALSGTSTDTQYF. In nucleotides, the CDR3 is TGTGCCAGCAGCTTAGCGTTGAGCGGGACTAGCACAGATACGCAGTATTTT. The whole variable domain, filled in from reference TRBV7-9 and TRBJ2-3, reads DTGVSQNPRHKITKRGQNVTFRCDPISEHNRLYWYRQTLGQGPEFLTYFQNEAQLEKSRLLSDRFSAERPKGSFSTLEIQRTEQGDSAMYLCASSLALSGTSTDTQYFGPGTRLTVL.

The V call is TRBV19, the J call TRBJ1-5; 9 bases align to TRBD1. In germline, CDR1 is LNHDA, CDR2 SQIVND (reference sequence). This CDR3 comprises 15 residues. With V trimmed by 5 bases and J by 7 bases, 9 bases remained unmatched. CDR3 in amino acids: CASSPTDRGRQPQHF. The CDR3 coding sequence is TGTGCCAGTAGTCCGACTGACAGGGGGAGACAGCCCCAGCATTTT.

This clonotype was detected many times. The CDR3 DNA reads TGTGCCAGCAGTTTATCTGCAGGATCCTATGGCTACACCTTC. This sequence encodes CASSLSAGSYGYTF. The gene calls are TRBV27 and TRBJ1-2; D unclear. CDR1 and CDR2 (germline): MNHEY, SMNVEV (reference sequence). There are 14 residues in the CDR3. Trimming removed 0 bases at V and 4 bases at J, with 9 bases between.

CDR3 bases: TGTGCCAGCAGTTACTCGAGACCGGGAGCGCCGTTCTACGAGCAGTACTTC. It encodes CASSYSRPGAPFYEQYF. The V call is TRBV6-2 or TRBV6-3, the J call TRBJ2-7; a weak D match, TRBD2 (6 bases). This CDR3 is 17 amino acids long. Germline lookup yields CDR1 MNHEY and CDR2 SVGEGT. Between the trimmed V and J ends, which lost 0 bases and 3 bases, there was a span of 18 bases.

This clonotype was detected ten times or more. This chain joins TRBV28 and TRBJ1-1; TRBD1 is a possible D gene (5 bases). The CDR3 has 18 residues. Looked up from germline, CDR1 is MDHEN and CDR2 is SYDVKM. V was shortened by 2 bases and J by 0 bases, with 19 bases between the two germline ends. The CDR3 spells CASSLPPYTGLMNTEAFF. The DNA of the CDR3 is TGTGCCAGCAGTTTACCCCCCTATACAGGTTTAATGAACACTGAAGCTTTCTTT.

Many counts were recorded for this clonotype. The rearrangement joins TRBV7-8 to TRBJ2-5; D is undetermined. The V end lost 0 bases, the J end lost 0 bases, and 5 bases lay between the germline ends. CDR3 length: 14 amino acids. Looked up from germline, CDR1 is SGHVS and CDR2 is FQNEAQ. The chain's CDR3 is CASSLAPNQETQYF. CDR3 nucleotides: TGTGCCAGCAGCTTAGCACCGAACCAAGAGACCCAGTACTTC.

This clonotype was recorded at least ten times. The chain links TRBV7-2 to TRBJ2-7; possibly TRBD2 for D (5 bases). Germline V CDR1 and CDR2: SGHTA, FQGNSA. The CDR3 sequence is 15 residues long. V was shortened by 4 bases and J by 5 bases, with 18 bases between the two germline ends. The CDR3 sequence is CASSSLATRAHEQYF. The DNA of the CDR3 is TGTGCCAGCAGCTCCCTCGCGACGAGGGCGCACGAGCAGTACTTC.

This clonotype occurred many times. The rearrangement uses TRBV15 and TRBJ1-1, with D possibly matching TRBD1 (5 bases). CDR3 length equals 14 residues. The germline gives CDR1 LNHNV, CDR2 YYDKDF (reference sequence). V lost 1 base and J lost 8, with 14 bases in between. The CDR3 spells CATSRGLQEEEAFF. The CDR3 nucleotides read TGTGCCACCAGCAGAGGGTTACAGGAGGAAGAAGCTTTCTTT.

The chain has TRBV7-9 and TRBJ1-5, with 8 bases matching TRBD1. The CDR3 has 15 residues. Germline CDR1 is SEHNR and CDR2 is FQNEAQ (reference sequence). V shed 5 bases, J shed 5 bases, and the junction held 8 bases outside the gene matches. CDR3 in amino acids: CASSPSGTGYQPQHF. The CDR3 DNA follows: TGTGCCAGCAGCCCGTCGGGGACAGGTTATCAGCCCCAGCATTTT.

Many counts were recorded for this clonotype. The chain carries TRBV27 and TRBJ2-7, with D possibly being TRBD1 (6 bases). The CDR3 is made up of 14 amino acids. Trimming removed 2 bases at V and 3 bases at J, with 11 bases between. Germline CDR1 and CDR2: MNHEY and SMNVEV (reference sequence). The CDR3 reads CASSLNGQSYEQYF. The CDR3, as DNA: TGTGCCAGCAGTTTAAACGGACAGAGCTACGAGCAGTACTTC.